This T cell receptor (beta chain) derives from a study of T cells after yellow fever vaccination. Study-wide context: Low-cell-number fractions were prepared with SMART-Seq v4 Ultra Low Input.

Comment on this clonotype: Its antigen is unidentified.

MiXCR, applied by TCRdb to the 5' RACE reads, yields one record per CDR3 protein. The sample has 300,000 to 400,000 distinct CDR3 sequences, over 5% seen once. V was pared by 2 bases and J by 6 bases, with 2 bases between. This CDR3 spans 11 amino acids. Per germline, CDR1 LGHNA and CDR2 YSLEER. Study observations and caveats: Overall, a small share of clonotypes was seen in both CD4 and CD8 compartments.

This sample comprised PBMCs, obtained 5 days after the yellow fever booster vaccination. The TCR originated in a man aged 30 to 39 who received the YFV17D yellow fever vaccine. The rearrangement joins TRBV4-3 to TRBJ2-1; D is ambiguous. As DNA, the CDR3 is TGCGCCAGCAGCCAATCCAATGAGCAGTTCTTC. Its protein product is CASSQSNEQFF.